Sequencing of this T cell receptor beta chain was carried out in a study of CD8 T cells in Susac syndrome. CDR3 size: 15 residues. V dropped 0 bases and J dropped 10; count of bases not matched to a gene: 6. The germline V gene encodes CDR1 LNHNV and CDR2 YYDKDF (reference sequence). Reverse transcription of roughly 0.5 to 1 ug RNA used random hexamers. Amplification of TCR beta CDR3 by immunoSEQ multiplex PCR spanned 54 Vbeta and 13 Jbeta. TCRdb recomputed calls from the immunoSEQ multiplex PCR reads with MiXCR, one row per CDR3 protein. The repertoire holds around 190,000 distinct CDR3 sequences, with 85% to 95% as singletons. CD8+ and CD4+ T cells circulating in blood were sequenced for TCR beta. While serving as controls, healthy donors were matched for age and sex. Through negative isolation, CD4+ and CD8+ T cells were obtained, while TEMRA cells were enriched using FACS.

The specimen was CD4+ T cells from PBMCs. This clonotype was obtained from a human donor in good health. This chain joins TRBV15 and TRBJ1-6; TRBD1 agrees at 7 bases. The CDR3 DNA follows: TGTGCCACCAGCAGAGACCCGGGACAGCGATCACCCCTCCACTTT. Translated: CATSRDPGQRSPLHF.